This T cell receptor (beta chain) was retrieved from a study of control samples from healthy donors and cancer patients. The table came from immunoSEQ multiplex PCR; TCRdb's copy has only in-frame clones and leaves some out. The sample holds 35,000 to 50,000 clones, roughly 94% seen once. V lost 5 bases and J lost 0, with 11 bases in between. The CDR3 covers 15 residues. Germline CDR1 SGHNT, CDR2 YENEEA. The genes are TRBV11-3 and TRBJ2-1, with a tentative D call TRBD2 (5 bases). The TCR comes from a man in his sixties in good health. Sequencing input: blood. The CDR3 here is CASSPRESSYNEQFF. The CDR3, as DNA: TGTGCCAGCAGCCCGAGGGAAAGCTCCTACAATGAGCAGTTCTTC. Full variable domain (rest looked up from reference TRBV11-3 and TRBJ2-1): EAGVVQSPRYKIIEKKQPVAFWCNPISGHNTLYWYLQNLGQGPELLIRYENEEAVDDSQLPKDRFSAERLKGVDSTLKIQPAELGDSAVYLCASSPRESSYNEQFFGPGTRLTVL.